The clone carrying this TCR beta chain occurred a few times. The antigen remains undetermined. The data were taken from a study of T cells in Graves' hyperthyroidism and ophthalmopathy. Amplified TCR beta CDR3 regions came from RNA transcripts. TCR CDR3 underwent first-round RT-PCR with the HTBI primer set. TCRdb processed the multiplex PCR reads anew with MiXCR; each CDR3 protein has one entry. The table has around 400,000 distinct CDR3 sequences, 20% to 25% seen once; the top ten hold more than 60%. Germline CDR1 and CDR2: SGHAT and FQDESV (reference sequence). The V end was cut by 2 bases, the J end by 6 bases, with 16 bases between. This CDR3 is built from 15 residues. Study conclusions and caveats: In the blood, most expanded thyroid clonotypes above 0.001 appeared as well.

The rearrangement joins TRBV11-1 to TRBJ1-2; no clear D. The sequenced sample was blood. The TCR was taken from a man in his forties or fifties with Graves' hyperthyroidism. CDR3 protein: CASSLTPRSFDGYTF. CDR3 nucleotides: TGTGCCAGCAGCTTAACCCCCCGGTCCTTCGATGGCTACACCTTC.